This T cell receptor beta chain was recorded in a study of blood T cell repertoires in COVID-19. TCRdb keeps only in-frame clones here, not all; method: immunoSEQ multiplex PCR. The table shows around 500,000 clones, with roughly nine tenths occurring only once. Germline loops: CDR1 LGHDT, CDR2 YNNKEL (reference sequence). This CDR3 has 15 residues. Trimming pared 1 base from V and 9 bases from J, leaving 16 bases between. The chain recombines TRBV3-1 (or the pseudogene TRBV3-2) with TRBJ1-5; D is perhaps TRBD1 (6 bases). What was sequenced was PBMCs or T cells enriched from blood (not recorded which). The TCR comes from a woman aged 60 to 75 who had recovered from COVID-19. This CDR3 is CASSQGTGSDRPQHF. In DNA, the CDR3 is TGTGCCAGCAGCCAAGGAACAGGGTCCGACCGGCCCCAGCATTTT.